The 20 T cell receptor beta chains below were found in one sample sequenced in a study of shared clonotypes between healthy human individuals. The assay was immunoSEQ multiplex PCR, and TCRdb's table has in-frame clones only and misses some. Among about 2.4 million clones listed, around 90% were seen once. The specimen sequenced was naive CD4+ T cells sorted from blood. Subset indicated: CD45RA+ positively selected. The receptors were sampled from a man younger than 35 in good health.

The V and J genes are TRBV30 and TRBJ2-3; D gene uncertain. The ends were cut back, 4 bases at V and 6 bases at J, with 14 bases in the middle. Germline CDR1 GTSNPN, CDR2 SVGIG (reference sequence). The CDR3 runs 13 residues. The CDR3 sequence: CAWTNKGGDTQYF. The CDR3 DNA reads TGTGCCTGGACTAACAAAGGTGGTGATACGCAGTATTTT.

As concerns this clone: The same CDR3 can be traced to other DNA sequences in this sample. V and J are TRBV5-1 and TRBJ2-3; 7 bases line up with TRBD2. This CDR3 is built from 15 residues. CDR1 and CDR2 (germline): SGHRS, YFSETQ. With 4 bases clipped from V and 1 base from J, the junction kept 6 bases outside the gene matches. CDR3 sequence (DNA): TGCGCCAGCAGCCCGAGTGGGAGGGGCACAGATACGCAGTATTTT. Protein product: CASSPSGRGTDTQYF. The full variable domain, its missing parts supplied by reference TRBV5-1 and TRBJ2-3, is KAGVTQTPRYLIKTRGQQVTLSCSPISGHRSVSWYQQTPGQGLQFLFEYFSETQRNKGNFPGRFSGRQFSNSRSEMNVSTLELGDSALYLCASSPSGRGTDTQYFGPGTRLTVL.

This chain uses TRBV7-8 with TRBJ1-2; D is ambiguous. Germline CDR1 and CDR2: SGHVS and FQNEAQ. The CDR3 has 13 amino acids. V was cut by 1 base and J by 8 bases, with 11 bases left in between. The CDR3 sequence: CASSLVRLGGYTF. CDR3 nucleotide sequence: TGTGCCAGCAGCTTAGTGAGGCTGGGGGGCTACACCTTC. Full variable domain (rest looked up from reference TRBV7-8 and TRBJ1-2): GAGVSQSPRYKVAKRGQDVALRCDPISGHVSLFWYQQALGQGPEFLTYFQNEAQLDKSGLPSDRFFAERPEGSVSTLKIQRTQQEDSAVYLCASSLVRLGGYTFGSGTRLTVV.

The chain links TRBV5-6 to TRBJ2-2, with TRBD2 identical over 7 bases. The CDR3 is made up of 15 amino acids. Per germline, CDR1 SGHDT and CDR2 YYEEEE. Trimming took 4 bases from V and 5 from J; bases not matched to a gene: 8. The CDR3 loop is CASSRGGIWTGELFF. The CDR3 region has the DNA TGTGCCAGCAGCCGCGGGGGAATTTGGACCGGGGAGCTGTTTTTT.

The V and J genes are TRBV25-1 and TRBJ2-1; no firm D call. Germline CDR1 and CDR2: MGHDK and SYGVNS. V gave up 2 bases and J gave up 5 bases, with 13 bases separating them. The length of the CDR3 is 15 residues. In DNA, the CDR3 is TGTGCCAGCAGTGAAGTCCGAGTCACCCACAATGAGCAGTTCTTC. Its protein is CASSEVRVTHNEQFF.

As DNA, the CDR3 is TGTGCCAGCAGTGGACCGGGACAACTAGAGACCCAGTACTTC. Its protein product is CASSGPGQLETQYF. The chain employs TRBV2 and TRBJ2-5, with D possibly TRBD1 on 6 matching bases. CDR3 size: 14 residues. In germline, CDR1 is SNHLY, CDR2 FYNNEI. V was clipped by 4 bases and J by 4 bases, with 13 bases between them.

Note on this clone: Other DNA sequences in this specimen translate into the identical CDR3. This chain connects TRBV5-1 to TRBJ1-6, with D maybe TRBD1 (5 bases). Trimming cost V 0 bases and J 6 bases, with 7 bases left between them. The germline V gene encodes CDR1 SGHRS and CDR2 YFSETQ. CDR3 length equals 14 residues. The CDR3 protein is CASSLDRINSPLHF. In DNA, the CDR3 is TGCGCCAGCAGCTTGGACAGGATTAATTCACCCCTCCACTTT.

This clone was seen once. The chain carries TRBV7-2 and TRBJ2-1, with 13 bases lining up with TRBD2. Germline CDR1 reads SGHTA; CDR2 reads FQGNSA. With V trimmed by 5 bases and J by 2 bases, 3 bases remained unmatched. The CDR3 spans 16 residues. The CDR3 loop reads CASSRTSGSPYNEQFF. In DNA form, the CDR3 reads TGTGCCAGCAGCCGGACTAGCGGGAGCCCCTACAATGAGCAGTTCTTC.

This chain connects TRBV29-1 to TRBJ1-2; possibly TRBD1 for D (6 bases). The CDR3 has 11 amino acids. CDR1 SQVTM and CDR2 ANQGSEA come from the germline V gene. V was pared by 7 bases and J by 5 bases, with 11 bases between. The CDR3 region is CSGRQAYGYTF. The CDR3 nucleotides are TGCAGCGGAAGACAGGCGTATGGCTACACCTTC. Full variable domain (missing parts from reference TRBV29-1 and TRBJ1-2): SAVISQKPSRDICQRGTSLTIQCQVDSQVTMMFWYRQQPGQSLTLIATANQGSEATYESGFVIDKFPISRPNLTFSTLTVSNMSPEDSSIYLCSGRQAYGYTFGSGTRLTVV.

The J gene is TRBJ2-1, the V gene TRBV29-1, with TRBD2 as a possible D gene (6 bases). The CDR3 consists of 12 residues. Trimming stripped 6 bases from V and 4 bases from J, with 10 bases between. The germline V gene has CDR1 SQVTM and CDR2 ANQGSEA. The CDR3, as DNA: TGCAGCGTGCGACTAGGGTACAATGAGCAGTTCTTC. Amino acid sequence: CSVRLGYNEQFF.

The rearrangement joins TRBV10-3 to TRBJ1-4; D gene uncertain. CDR3 length equals 15 residues. Germline CDR1 ENHRY, CDR2 SYGVKD. V dropped 5 bases and J dropped 10 bases, with 20 bases sitting between them. CDR3 DNA: TGTGCCATCAGTCGAGAGAGGGAGACCCTCCCAAAACTGTTTTTT. Translating it yields CAISRERETLPKLFF.

The chain carries TRBV18 and TRBJ2-7; D is undetermined. Germline V gene data show CDR1 as KGHSH and CDR2 as LQKENI. Trimming pared 3 bases from V and 5 bases from J, leaving 11 bases between. This CDR3 region has 13 residues. CDR3 protein: CASSPSFRDEQYF. The CDR3 DNA sequence: TGTGCCAGCTCACCTTCGTTTAGGGACGAGCAGTACTTC.

This clone was seen only a few times. Additional DNA sequences in this sample encode the identical CDR3. The chain employs TRBV9 and TRBJ2-7; D unresolved. There are 11 residues in the CDR3. The V end lost 0 bases, the J end lost 4 bases, and 2 bases lay between the germline ends. CDR1 and CDR2 (germline): SGDLS, YYNGEE. The CDR3 coding sequence is TGTGCCAGCAGCGTAGGTTACGAGCAGTACTTC. The encoded protein is CASSVGYEQYF. The entire variable domain, with the rest obtained from reference TRBV9 and TRBJ2-7, is as follows: DSGVTQTPKHLITATGQRVTLRCSPRSGDLSVYWYQQSLDQGLQFLIQYYNGEERAKGNILERFSAQQFPDLHSELNLSSLELGDSALYFCASSVGYEQYFGPGTRLTVT.

To note about this clone: Lacking the conserved final phenylalanine or tryptophan, this CDR3 likely reflects a read error. The limits of the CDR3 on the DNA are not certain, so only TCRdb's listed CDR3 is given. This chain joins TRBV7-9 and TRBJ1-2; the D call of TRBD1 is as the table states it, not checked on the DNA. The V gene's germline CDR1 is SEHNR and CDR2 FQNEAQ (reference sequence). Counting both end residues, the CDR3 totals 14 amino acids. The CDR3: CASSLDGRTGPSLR.

This clone was found once. The gene calls are TRBV5-1 and TRBJ2-1, with a tentative D call TRBD2 (6 bases). Germline CDR1 and CDR2: SGHRS and YFSETQ. This CDR3 contains 15 residues. V dropped 0 bases and J dropped 1 base, with 8 bases sitting between them. CDR3 sequence (DNA): TGCGCCAGCAGCTTGGAGGGGAGGTCCTACAATGAGCAGTTCTTC. This translates into CASSLEGRSYNEQFF.

V is TRBV5-1 and J is TRBJ2-1; 11 bases fit TRBD2. Germline CDR1 reads SGHRS; CDR2 reads YFSETQ. V trimming: 0 bases; J trimming: 8 bases; junction bases outside the gene matches: 7. CDR3 size: 16 residues. CDR3 sequence: CASSLGLAGGIHEQFF. The CDR3 DNA reads as TGCGCCAGCAGCTTGGGTCTAGCGGGGGGTATACATGAGCAGTTCTTC.

The V call is TRBV30, the J call TRBJ1-6, with 8 bases fitting TRBD1. V dropped 7 bases and J dropped 7; count of bases not matched to a gene: 3. This CDR3 comprises 12 residues. CDR1 GTSNPN and CDR2 SVGIG come from the germline V gene (reference sequence). The CDR3 nucleotides read TGTGCCTTAGGACAGGGCAATTCACCCCTCCACTTT. It encodes CALGQGNSPLHF.

The V gene is TRBV21-1, the J gene TRBJ2-7. TRBV21-1 is assigned pseudogene status. This CDR3 has 15 residues. The CDR3 spells CASSIKSPGGYEQYF. In nucleotides, the CDR3 is TGTGCCAGCAGCATAAAGAGCCCTGGGGGCTACGAGCAGTACTTC.

The gene calls are TRBV7-2 and TRBJ2-1; D uncertain. CDR3 length: 16 amino acids. The V end was cut by 4 bases, the J end by 4 bases, with 17 bases between. Germline values: CDR1 SGHTA, CDR2 FQGNSA. Here the CDR3 reads CASSSPARATYNEQFF. In nucleotides, the CDR3 is TGTGCCAGCAGCTCTCCGGCTAGGGCAACTTACAATGAGCAGTTCTTC.

The chain joins TRBV7-9 to TRBJ1-4, with D hard to call. Germline V lookup: CDR1 SEHNR, CDR2 FQNEAQ (reference sequence). There are 17 residues in the CDR3. Trimming shortened V by 5 bases and J by 0 bases, and 16 bases separated the two germline ends. Here the CDR3 reads CASSLPIRQATNEKLFF. In DNA, the CDR3 is TGTGCCAGCAGCCTCCCGATCCGACAAGCAACTAATGAAAAACTGTTTTTT.